What follows is one T cell receptor beta chain and its context. Its antigen is as yet unknown. CD45RO-negative cells were positively selected for CCR7, leaving out terminally differentiated effector memory CD45RA+ cells. The V gene's germline CDR1 is SEHNR and CDR2 FQNEAQ (reference sequence). The length of the CDR3 is 15 residues. The ends were cut back, 5 bases at V and 5 bases at J, with 18 bases in the middle. The record originates from a study of shared clonotypes between healthy human individuals. Some clones are missing from TCRdb's copy, which holds only in-frame ones; the method was immunoSEQ multiplex PCR. The sample includes 800,000 to 950,000 clones, about 97% of them seen just once. Points from the study as a whole: The four-donor shared clonotypes exceeded non-shared clonotypes in generation probability, with non-shared ones scoring lower. Larger estimated richness was generally recorded for naive subsets relative to memory subsets. Large sequencing depth failed to make sorted-subset sequencing complete, rarefaction showed. Clonotypes that were shared across a handful of donors made up roughly 5% of naive CD4 clonotypes.

The clonotype originates from a man aged 25 to 40 in good health. Sequences were obtained from naive CD8+ T cells sorted from blood. V gene TRBV7-9 combines with J gene TRBJ2-5; D not resolved. CDR3 in amino acids: CASSPRAWGRETQYF. The CDR3 coding sequence is TGTGCCAGCAGCCCTCGCGCGTGGGGTCGGGAGACCCAGTACTTC.